A single sample gave rise to the 14 T cell receptor beta chains below, sequenced in a study of vaccination effects on CD4 cells after COVID-19. It was after roughly ten days of culture that CD4+ T cells were isolated. Each participant was given two doses of one vaccine (BNT162b2 or mRNA-1273). Their target antigens are unknown. Sequenced by immunoSEQ multiplex PCR; TCRdb stores in-frame clones only, minus some. The data show about 71,000 clones, under 80% seen once. The sequencing here drew on CD4+ T cells from PBMCs cultured without peptide, taken after COVID-19 vaccination. These receptors were taken from a human donor who received a COVID-19 vaccine.

This chain connects TRBV2 to TRBJ2-5, with TRBD1 identical over 7 bases. The CDR3 consists of 15 residues. The J segment lost 5 bases and the V segment lost 6 bases, leaving 12 bases of the junction unmatched. Germline-derived CDR1 and CDR2 are SNHLY and FYNNEI. The CDR3 DNA reads TGTGCCAGCAGAGGAGGACAGGCTCGAGGGGAGACCCAGTACTTC. Protein sequence: CASRGGQARGETQYF. Combining the CDR3 with reference TRBV2 and TRBJ2-5 gives the whole variable domain EPEVTQTPSHQVTQMGQEVILRCVPISNHLYFYWYRQILGQKVEFLVSFYNNEISEKSEIFDDQFSVERPDGSNFTLKIRSTKLEDSAMYFCASRGGQARGETQYFGPGTRLLVL.

The chain carries TRBV19 and TRBJ1-5, with D maybe TRBD1 (5 bases). This CDR3 contains 15 residues. Germline loops: CDR1 LNHDA, CDR2 SQIVND (reference sequence). Trimming took off 3 bases at V and 2 bases at J, with 11 bases between the two ends. CDR3 sequence reads: CASSIKGDGNQPQHF. The CDR3 nucleotides read TGTGCCAGTAGTATTAAAGGGGATGGCAATCAGCCCCAGCATTTT.

This chain links TRBV19 with TRBJ1-1, with D perhaps TRBD1 (6 bases). The CDR3 covers 15 residues. V shed 4 bases and J shed 1 base, with 13 bases lying between them. The V gene's germline CDR1 is LNHDA and CDR2 SQIVND (reference sequence). In nucleotides, the CDR3 is TGTGCCAGTAGTACCTCCGGGACACCGAACACTGAAGCTTTCTTT. The encoded protein is CASSTSGTPNTEAFF.

This clone was seen just once. The J gene is TRBJ2-6, the V gene TRBV5-4; either TRBD1 or TRBD2 may supply D (5 bases each). Germline loops: CDR1 SGHNT, CDR2 YYREEE (reference sequence). The CDR3 contains 15 residues. V was clipped by 0 bases and J by 4 bases, with 8 bases between them. The DNA for the CDR3 is TGTGCCAGCAGCTTGGGGGGGACGGGGGCCAACGTCCTGACTTTC. Protein sequence: CASSLGGTGANVLTF.

This clone was seen just once. The rearrangement uses TRBV5-1 and TRBJ2-5; D perhaps matches TRBD2 (5 bases). Trimming took 4 bases from V and 5 from J, leaving 12 bases between them. The CDR3 sequence is 13 residues long. The germline gives CDR1 SGHRS, CDR2 YFSETQ. This CDR3 reads CASSRAAEETQYF. The DNA of the CDR3 is TGCGCCAGCAGCCGAGCGGCGGAGGAGACCCAGTACTTC.

This clone was seen once. The chain has TRBV19 and TRBJ1-1, with 7 bases that match TRBD1. The CDR3 loop spans 18 amino acids. With 5 bases clipped from V and 1 base from J, the junction kept 16 bases outside the gene matches. The V gene's germline CDR1 is LNHDA and CDR2 SQIVND (reference sequence). CDR3 coding DNA: TGTGCCAGTAGTCGTTTGGTCGGGTCAGGGGGAAGGAACACTGAAGCTTTCTTT. Amino acids: CASSRLVGSGGRNTEAFF.

The genes are TRBV24-1 and TRBJ2-7; D unclear. This CDR3 contains 14 residues. Germline CDR1 reads KGHDR; CDR2 reads SFDVKD. V shed 3 bases and J shed 3 bases, with 11 bases lying between them. CDR3 sequence reads: CATSDTQASYEQYV. In DNA form, the CDR3 reads TGTGCCACCAGTGATACGCAGGCCAGCTACGAGCAGTACGTC.

The chain links TRBV15 to TRBJ2-1, with a weak D call TRBD2 (6 bases). CDR1 and CDR2 (germline): LNHNV, YYDKDF (reference sequence). Trimming left V 2 bases short and J 1 base short, with 21 bases between. This CDR3 is 19 amino acids long. CDR3 bases: TGTGCCACCAGCAGACCGGGGATCCGGGGGAGTAAATCCTACAATGAGCAGTTCTTC. This encodes CATSRPGIRGSKSYNEQFF. Filled out from reference TRBV15 and TRBJ2-1, the complete variable domain reads DAMVIQNPRYQVTQFGKPVTLSCSQTLNHNVMYWYQQKSSQAPKLLFHYYDKDFNNEADTPDNFQSRRPNTSFCFLDIRSPGLGDTAMYLCATSRPGIRGSKSYNEQFFGPGTRLTVL.

The chain has TRBV5-1 and TRBJ2-3, with 9 bases matching TRBD1. Germline V gene lookup returns CDR1 SGHRS and CDR2 YFSETQ. The CDR3 is made up of 15 amino acids. The V gene end was trimmed by 0 bases and the J gene end by 5 bases; junction bases not matched to a gene: 4. In DNA, the CDR3 is TGCGCCAGCAGCTTGGGCGACAGGGGGAAAGATACGCAGTATTTT. Translated: CASSLGDRGKDTQYF.

This clone occurred once. CDR3 loop: CASTWTGSNYGYTF. The CDR3 DNA sequence: TGTGCCAGCACCTGGACAGGGAGTAACTATGGCTACACCTTC. The V call is TRBV2, the J call TRBJ1-2; 8 positions agree with TRBD1. CDR1 and CDR2 from the germline V gene are SNHLY and FYNNEI. This CDR3 contains 14 residues. The ends lost 7 bases at V and 1 base at J; junction bases unmatched: 5.

This clone came up a few times. The V and J genes are TRBV28 and TRBJ2-2; D is uncertain. Trimming cost V 1 base and J 4 bases, with 7 bases left between them. CDR3 size: 14 residues. CDR1 and CDR2 (germline): MDHEN, SYDVKM. CDR3 protein: CASSLYRVTGELFF. Written as DNA, the CDR3 is TGTGCCAGCAGTTTATACCGAGTCACCGGGGAGCTGTTTTTT.

This rearrangement joins TRBV19 to TRBJ2-6, with a tentative D call TRBD2 (5 bases). This CDR3 has 16 amino acids. Germline V gene sequence: CDR1 LNHDA, CDR2 SQIVND (reference sequence). Between the trimmed V and J ends, which lost 5 bases and 0 bases, there was a span of 11 bases. CDR3 sequence: CASSEGAVSGANVLTF. CDR3 bases: TGTGCCAGTAGTGAGGGTGCAGTCTCTGGGGCCAACGTCCTGACTTTC.

V and J are TRBV5-6 and TRBJ2-2; possible D gene TRBD2, 6 bases. This CDR3 has 16 residues. Germline values: CDR1 SGHDT, CDR2 YYEEEE. V was cut by 0 bases and J by 0 bases, with 9 bases left in between. CDR3 sequence: CASSLEGRTNTGELFF. CDR3 nucleotide sequence: TGTGCCAGCAGCTTGGAGGGGAGGACGAACACCGGGGAGCTGTTTTTT.

The chain links TRBV5-1 to TRBJ1-4; no clear D. The CDR3 has 14 residues. Trimming pared 1 base from V and 8 bases from J, leaving 12 bases between. The germline gives CDR1 SGHRS, CDR2 YFSETQ. CDR3 coding DNA: TGCGCCAGCAGCTTGACGGAGAGATGGGAAAAACTGTTTTTT. Translating it yields CASSLTERWEKLFF. The full variable domain, in which reference TRBV5-1 and TRBJ1-4 provide the parts outside the CDR3, is KAGVTQTPRYLIKTRGQQVTLSCSPISGHRSVSWYQQTPGQGLQFLFEYFSETQRNKGNFPGRFSGRQFSNSRSEMNVSTLELGDSALYLCASSLTERWEKLFFGSGTQLSVL.